This passage covers 23 T cell receptor beta chains from one sample sequenced in a study of tumor-infiltrating lymphocytes in primary liver carcinoma. The template, about 510 ng total RNA, yielded TCR beta cDNA made with a constant-region primer. Construction of TCR beta libraries relied on three successive nested multiplex PCR rounds employing slightly modified ARM-PCR. Both of the initial two PCR rounds ran for around 9 cycles and employed TRBV1-TRBV30 forward primers alongside a C-beta reverse primer. TCRdb re-analysed the multiplex PCR reads in MiXCR, keeping a single row per CDR3 protein. The sample lists about 180,000 distinct CDR3 sequences, roughly 60% occurring once. Germline DNA was also extracted, and blood RNA was taken from unsorted whole blood. Sample: peripheral blood. The receptors come from a man between 35 and 55 years old with primary liver carcinoma and hepatitis B virus infection.

This clonotype appeared a few times. The chain's CDR3 is CASSVLVGLAGRGEQFF. CDR3 in DNA: TGTGCCAGCAGCGTTCTAGTAGGACTAGCGGGAAGGGGTGAGCAGTTCTTC. The V call is TRBV7-8, the J call TRBJ2-1; 12 nucleotides align to TRBD2. The CDR3 runs 17 residues. The germline V gene encodes CDR1 SGHVS and CDR2 FQNEAQ. J was trimmed by 9 bases and V by 5 bases; bases with no gene match: 14.

As regards this clonotype: A read error may explain this, as a much larger clone is one base away. The chain links TRBV11-2 to TRBJ2-7; no definite D call. This CDR3 comprises 13 residues. CDR1 and CDR2 from the germline V gene are SGHAT and FQNNGV. The CDR3, as DNA: TGTGCCAGCAGCTTAGAGCGCCCCTACGAGCGGTACTTC. Translated, it gives CASSLERPYERYF.

The chain links TRBV30 to TRBJ2-3, with D possibly TRBD1 on 5 matching bases. The CDR3 sequence is 13 residues long. V shed 0 bases and J shed 3 bases, with 7 bases lying between them. Germline V gene lookup returns CDR1 GTSNPN and CDR2 SVGIG (reference sequence). The CDR3 coding sequence is TGTGCCTGGAGTGTGAGACAGACAGATACGCAGTATTTT. Translating gives CAWSVRQTDTQYF.

A word on this clonotype: The junction does not match germline at one end; this may be a read error. The chain recombines TRBV6-5 with TRBJ2-1, with 12 bases that match TRBD2. Germline lookup yields CDR1 MNHEY and CDR2 SVGAGI. This CDR3 is 16 amino acids long. CDR3 DNA sequence: TGTGCCAGCAGCCGGCCCGGGACTAGCGGGTACAATGAGCAGCTCTTC. It specifies CASSRPGTSGYNEQLF.

This clonotype was picked up a small number of times. This rearrangement joins TRBV10-3 to TRBJ1-2, with D hard to call. V gave up 3 bases and J gave up 6 bases, with 17 bases separating them. CDR3 length: 15 amino acids. CDR1 and CDR2 from the germline V gene are ENHRY and SYGVKD. CDR3 protein: CAISDKFGVSDGYTF. The DNA for the CDR3 is TGTGCCATCAGTGATAAATTCGGGGTGAGCGATGGCTACACCTTC.

J is TRBJ2-1 and V is TRBV6-1, with a weak D call TRBD1 (6 bases). Germline CDR1 and CDR2: MNHNS and SASEGT. The CDR3 consists of 16 residues. The V and J ends lost 5 bases and 4 bases respectively, with 18 bases between them. The CDR3 protein is CASSYIPGTNYNEQFF. Written as DNA, the CDR3 is TGTGCCAGCAGTTATATCCCCGGGACAAATTACAATGAGCAGTTCTTC.

This clonotype was observed a few times. This chain connects TRBV6-5 to TRBJ2-1; D is unresolved. Trimming took off 0 bases at V and 0 bases at J, with 6 bases between the two ends. This CDR3 spans 15 amino acids. Germline V CDR1 and CDR2: MNHEY, SVGAGI. The CDR3 region is CASSYSWSSYNEQFF. The CDR3 coding sequence is TGTGCCAGCAGTTACTCTTGGAGCTCCTACAATGAGCAGTTCTTC.

As for this clonotype: The junction and the germline gene differ at one end; a read error may be behind it. Here the CDR3 DNA reads TGTGCCAGCAGCCAAGAGGGACAGGGAAGAAATGAGCAGTTCTTC. Its protein is CASSQEGQGRNEQFF. The chain recombines TRBV4-1 with TRBJ2-1; 9 bases are a match to TRBD1. CDR1 MGHRA and CDR2 YSYEKL come from the germline V gene. The CDR3 covers 15 residues.

This chain links TRBV12-3 or TRBV12-4 with TRBJ1-3; no definite D call. Trimming stripped 5 bases from V and 0 bases from J, with 8 bases between. The CDR3 consists of 14 residues. The DNA for the CDR3 is TGTGCCAGCAGTCCTTCGAGCTCTGGAAACACCATATATTTT. Translating it yields CASSPSSSGNTIYF.

The chain employs TRBV2 and TRBJ2-1; D is ambiguous. The CDR3 runs 14 residues. CDR1 is SNHLY and CDR2 is FYNNEI in the germline V gene. V gave up 11 bases and J gave up 3 bases, with 17 bases separating them. In nucleotides, the CDR3 is TGTGCCTGCGACGATCCCCATATCTACAATGAGCAGTTCTTC. It yields the protein CACDDPHIYNEQFF.

With regard to this clonotype: One junction end disagrees with the germline gene, perhaps due to a read error. The CDR3 nucleotides read TGTACCAGCAGCTTCTCGGGGGAGGAGACCCAGTACTTC. The encoded protein is CTSSFSGEETQYF. The V call is TRBV11-2, the J call TRBJ2-5; D possibly corresponds to TRBD2 (6 bases). The CDR3 has 13 residues. Looked up from germline, CDR1 is SGHAT and CDR2 is FQNNGV.

As for this clonotype: An end of the junction does not agree with germline; a read error may underlie this. This chain links TRBV6-2 or TRBV6-3 with TRBJ1-2; 8 nucleotides agree with TRBD1. This CDR3 has 13 residues. Germline V gene lookup returns CDR1 MNHEY and CDR2 SVGEGT. The CDR3 coding sequence is TGTGCCAGCAGTAAGACAGGGGACTATGGCTACAGCTTC. As protein: CASSKTGDYGYSF.

This clonotype was recorded once. The J gene is TRBJ2-1, the V gene TRBV11-3; perhaps TRBD1 as D (6 bases). In germline, CDR1 is SGHNT, CDR2 YENEEA. V dropped 3 bases and J dropped 12 bases, with 9 bases sitting between them. The CDR3 runs to 11 residues. CDR3 sequence: CASSFCRGQFF. The CDR3 nucleotides read TGTGCCAGCAGCTTCTGCAGGGGGCAGTTCTTC.

The chain is built from TRBV29-1 and TRBJ1-4, with a tentative D call TRBD1 (6 bases). Germline V gene sequence: CDR1 SQVTM, CDR2 ANQGSEA. There are 13 residues in the CDR3. V dropped 7 bases and J dropped 8 bases, with 17 bases sitting between them. CDR3 coding DNA: TGCAGCGCCGAGGGGGGACACAAAGAAAAACTGTTTTTT. It is translated as CSAEGGHKEKLFF.

In regard to this clonotype: As the CDR3 is not closed by the conserved phenylalanine or tryptophan, this likely results from a read error. The chain recombines TRBV11-2 with TRBJ1-1; 10 bases line up with TRBD1. This CDR3 is 18 amino acids long. Unmatched junction bases numbered 10, after V lost 0 bases and J lost 3 bases. Germline lookup yields CDR1 SGHAT and CDR2 FQNNGV. Here the CDR3 reads CASSLDGDRGRRYTEAFS. In DNA form, the CDR3 reads TGTGCCAGCAGCTTAGATGGAGACAGGGGGCGCCGGTACACTGAAGCTTTCTCT.

Only a few counts were recorded for this clonotype. V and J are TRBV7-9 and TRBJ2-7; 11 nucleotides agree with TRBD2. Trimming at V came to 5 bases and at J to 0 bases, leaving 6 bases not matched to a gene. This CDR3 is 16 amino acids long. Germline assignment: CDR1 SEHNR and CDR2 FQNEAQ (reference sequence). The CDR3 nucleotides read TGTGCCAGCAGCCGTATAGCGGGAGGGCTCTCCTACGAGCAGTACTTC. It translates to CASSRIAGGLSYEQYF.

This clonotype was seen a handful of times. V is TRBV28 and J is TRBJ2-5, with D possibly being TRBD1 (6 bases). Germline values: CDR1 MDHEN, CDR2 SYDVKM. V shed 5 bases and J shed 5 bases, with 9 bases lying between them. The CDR3 is made up of 12 amino acids. The CDR3 DNA reads TGTGCCAGCAGTAACGACAGGGAGACCCAGTACTTC. Translation gives CASSNDRETQYF.

This chain uses TRBV10-3 with TRBJ2-7; no definite D call. The germline CDR1 and CDR2 sequences are ENHRY and SYGVKD. V dropped 6 bases and J dropped 5 bases, with 11 bases sitting between them. The CDR3 spans 12 residues. CDR3 nucleotides: TGTGCCATCAGGGAACCGCCGAACGAGCAGTACTTC. It translates to CAIREPPNEQYF.

V usage is TRBV4-1 and J usage is TRBJ2-1; D is uncertain. V gave up 0 bases and J gave up 6 bases, with 12 bases separating them. The germline V gene encodes CDR1 MGHRA and CDR2 YSYEKL. The length of the CDR3 is 15 residues. The CDR3 DNA reads TGCGCCAGCAGCCAAGATTTGCGCTCAATCAATGAGCAGTTCTTC. Translating it yields CASSQDLRSINEQFF.

This clonotype was counted between two and nine times. This may be a read error: a much more frequent sequence differs by one nucleotide. This chain links TRBV11-2 with TRBJ2-7, with TRBD2 as a possible D gene (5 bases). The CDR3 spans 13 residues. CDR1 and CDR2 from the germline V gene are SGHAT and FQNNGV. The germline V and J ends were trimmed by 4 bases and 5 bases, with 12 bases remaining between them. The CDR3 sequence is CASSSGIGNEQYF. The DNA of the CDR3 is TGTGCCAGCAGCTCCGGGATAGGGAACGAGCAGTACTTC.

This clonotype was observed a few times. V and J are TRBV10-3 and TRBJ2-3; possible D gene TRBD1, 7 bases. The germline V gene has CDR1 ENHRY and CDR2 SYGVKD. The CDR3 extends over 13 amino acids. V lost 8 bases and J 6 bases, leaving 15 bases between the germline ends. The chain's CDR3 is CAIGGGPRDTQYF. In DNA form, the CDR3 reads TGTGCCATCGGAGGGGGCCCGAGGGATACGCAGTATTTT.

This clonotype was seen a handful of times. The J gene is TRBJ2-7, the V gene TRBV29-1; no clear D gene. CDR1 and CDR2 from the germline V gene are SQVTM and ANQGSEA. The CDR3 covers 11 residues. V gave up 8 bases and J gave up 6 bases, with 14 bases separating them. The CDR3 sequence: CSTSDMGEQYF. The CDR3 region has the DNA TGCAGCACCTCGGATATGGGCGAGCAGTACTTC.

The V gene is TRBV11-3, the J gene TRBJ2-1; weak D call: TRBD2 (5 bases). CDR3 size: 15 residues. CDR1 is SGHNT, CDR2 YENEEA, per germline. DNA for the CDR3: TGTATCAGCAGCCCGGGGAGTGATTCCTACAATGAGCAGTTCTTC. It translates to CISSPGSDSYNEQFF.